Listed below are T cell receptor beta chains from one sample, sequenced in a study of CD4 T cells in relation to SARS-CoV-2 and coronaviruses. Only in-frame clones appear in the TCRdb table, and some are missing; sequencing was by immunoSEQ multiplex PCR. The table includes 20,000 to 30,000 clones, around 82% detected once. What these receptors recognize is not known. The specimen was CD4+ T cells from PBMCs, cultured in vitro. The receptors come from a human donor in good health. The CDR3 runs from the conserved cysteine through the conserved F or W. D genes are given only for firm matches. Expanded clones get a size class; other rows say once, few or many, or leave the size out.

V gene	D gene	J gene	clone size	CDR3 DNA	CDR3 protein
TRBV12-3/TRBV12-4	TRBD1	TRBJ1-2	NA	TGTGCCAGCAGGCGGACAGGGGAGCGGGGCTACACCTTC	CASRRTGERGYTF
TRBV5-6	NA	TRBJ2-5	NA	TGTGCCAGCAGCTTGGGGCAGGGCCAAGAGACCCAGTACTTC	CASSLGQGQETQYF
TRBV5-8	NA	TRBJ1-5	NA	TGTGCCAGCAGCTTTCAATCTGGGACCAGTCGTCAGCCCCAGCATTTT	CASSFQSGTSRQPQHF
TRBV10-3	NA	TRBJ2-3	NA	TGTGCCATCAGTGCTGGGCCCACAGATACGCAGTATTTT	CAISAGPTDTQYF
TRBV27	TRBD2	TRBJ2-5	NA	TGTGCCAGCAGTTTATCGTCCGGCGGGAGCGTCCAGACCCAGTACTTC	CASSLSSGGSVQTQYF
TRBV5-6	TRBD1	TRBJ2-3	NA	TGTGCCAGCAGCTTAAGGACAGGGACCCCAGATACGCAGTATTTT	CASSLRTGTPDTQYF
TRBV2	TRBD1	TRBJ2-6	NA	TGTGCCAGCCAACAGGGGTCTGGGGCCAACGTCCTGACTTTC	CASQQGSGANVLTF
TRBV7-9	NA	TRBJ2-3	NA	TGTGCCAGCAGCTCTAGCACAGATACGCAGTATTTT	CASSSSTDTQYF
TRBV9	TRBD2	TRBJ2-1	NA	TGTGCCAGCAGCGTAGACGGCGGGAGGGGGTCGAATGAGCAGTTCTTC	CASSVDGGRGSNEQFF
TRBV12-5	NA	TRBJ1-3	NA	TGTGCTAGTGGTTTGGTAGGGTTTGGCCGGACTGCAAATGGAAACACCATATATTTT	CASGLVGFGRTANGNTIYF
TRBV7-2	TRBD2	TRBJ2-5	NA	TGTGCCAGCAGCTCATTCGGGTGGGAGGGCCCCTCTGATACCCAGTACTTC	CASSSFGWEGPSDTQYF
TRBV27	NA	TRBJ1-1	NA	TGTGCCAGCAGTAAGCCCCGGGGAAAGGCCACCGTCGAAGCTTTCTTT	CASSKPRGKATVEAFF
TRBV2	NA	TRBJ1-5	NA	TGTGCCAGCAGTGAGGTGATTAGCAATCAGCCCCAGCATTTT	CASSEVISNQPQHF
TRBV4-1	NA	TRBJ1-3	NA	TGCGCCAGCAGCCAGCTCCTCGGAAACACCATATATTTT	CASSQLLGNTIYF
TRBV18	NA	TRBJ2-5	NA	TGTGCCAGCTCACGGGACCTCCAAGAGACCCAGTACTTC	CASSRDLQETQYF
TRBV28	TRBD2	TRBJ2-1	NA	TGTGCCAGCAGTTTAGGATCTAGCGGGAGGGCCTCTGAGCAGTTCTTC	CASSLGSSGRASEQFF
TRBV3-1/TRBV3-2	NA	TRBJ1-1	few	TGTGCCAGCAGCCAAGTCCGGGAGACTGAAGCTTTCTTT	CASSQVRETEAFF
TRBV30	TRBD1	TRBJ1-6	NA	TGTGCCTGGAGTATAGAACCGACAGGGCGGAATTCACCCCTCCACTTT	CAWSIEPTGRNSPLHF
TRBV5-6	NA	TRBJ2-5	NA	TGTGCCAGCAGCTTGGCCCTCTCAGGGTCGGAAGAGACCCAGTACTTC	CASSLALSGSEETQYF
TRBV5-1	NA	TRBJ1-3	NA	TGCGCCAGCAGCTTGATCCCAAACTACTCTGGAAACACCATATATTTT	CASSLIPNYSGNTIYF